This T cell receptor (beta chain) was recovered during a study of Ad26.COV2.S vaccination and SARS-CoV-2 variants (dated by TCRdb to the early 2020s). For the wider study: Donors in the vaccine arm were drawn from COV1001, a phase I-IIa trial of Ad26.COV2.S in healthy adults that was multicentre, randomized, double-blind and placebo-controlled. Dosing of Ad26.COV2.S was intramuscular, at either 5x10^10 or 1x10^11 viral particles, delivered as one shot or as two shots spaced 56 days apart. TCRbeta repertoire sequencing was used to assess the specificity and breadth of SARS-CoV-2-reactive T cell receptors after Ad26.COV2.S vaccination. A total of some 30 samples were included in the TCR-sequenced set, comprising around 20 Ad26.COV2.S vaccine recipients, 5 placebo recipients and 8 SARS-CoV-2 convalescent individuals. Trial participants were randomized into five groups of five, in which low-dose or high-dose Ad26.COV2.S was given once or twice, or placebo was given on both occasions. Investigators did not know the trial group allocation while performing experiments and assessing outcomes. Study-wide findings and limitations: The authors noted that total T cell responses may have been underestimated by the TCR breadth and depth analyses. Vaccine and placebo recipients had similar non-spike TCR breadth, a finding consistent with the vaccine containing only spike. Comparing responses between vaccine doses or regimens was not something the study was powered to do. After vaccination, spike-specific CD8+ and CD4+ T cell responses were reported to show substantial breadth. Compared with placebo recipients, Ad26.COV2.S recipients showed higher spike-specific TCR breadth (P = 0.0014).

Trimming removed 4 bases from V and 3 bases from J; the gene matches leave 17 bases unexplained. Sequences LNHDA (CDR1) and SQIVND (CDR2) are obtained from the germline V gene (reference sequence). Inclusive of the bounding cysteine and phenylalanine, the CDR3 is 18 residues long. Kept here is only the CDR3 DNA, which spans 54 bases and is read in frame from base 1. TCRbeta CDR3 regions were sequenced with the immunoSEQ Assay. After extraction, genomic DNA underwent amplification by bias-controlled multiplex PCR, followed by high-throughput sequencing. The paper's data handling went like this. Collapsing and filtering of sequences were performed to quantify the absolute abundance of each unique TCRbeta CDR3 region. Usable DNA was measured by amplifying reference genes present in all nucleated cells, and TCRbeta template counts were normalized to that usable DNA to estimate T cell fraction. Repertoire TCRs were annotated as SARS-CoV-2-specific by exact matching of V gene, CDR3 amino acid sequence and J gene to a known reactive TCR set. The reference SARS-CoV-2 TCR set came from MIRA and was filtered for enrichment in COVID-19-positive ImmuneCODE repertoires, removing public or cross-reactive TCRs. Using the MIRA antigens, annotated TCRs were further analysed by specific ORF or by position within an ORF. Depth was the summed frequency of annotated unique rearrangements, while breadth was defined as annotated unique rearrangements over total unique productive rearrangements. TCR breadth was compared between groups using two-sided Wilcoxon rank-sum tests. What TCRdb holds here is the immuneACCESS table cut down to in-frame rearrangements. Part of the clones is not present; checked against another copy, under half of the missing clones reflect an unresolved V gene, and the others are unexplained. V, J and clone size reflect that table, while D and trimming were determined from the DNA. A total of about 440,000 clones appear in this sample, about 92% of them only once. Together, the top ten hold roughly 3.9% of the sample.

The sample's treatment or condition label is to be understood as: some 19 received Ad26.COV2.S at low or high dose, single or two shots; 5 received placebo; per-sample allocation not given. Repertoires of vaccine and placebo recipients were sequenced from samples taken on day 63 after the first injection. Cohort 1b enrolled fewer than 30 adults aged 18-55 years at a single site in Boston, USA, between 29 July and 7 August 2020. As a vaccine, Ad26.COV2.S was a replication-incompetent adenovirus type 26 vector that expressed a prefusion-stabilized SARS-CoV-2 spike protein derived from the original Wuhan strain. This clone has a count of ten or more. Its antigen is currently not known. Base qualities are not at hand, and no much larger clone is one base apart.

Rearrangement joined TRBV19 to TRBJ2-7; the junction holds 8 bases that match TRBD2. The receptor was derived from a person between 18 and 65 years old who received the Ad26.COV2.S COVID-19 vaccine or a placebo. This material consisted of peripheral blood, taken in a trial of Ad26.COV2.S vaccine versus placebo. CDR3 sequence: CASSTRALAGNINYEQYF. Here is the DNA: TGTGCCAGTAGTACGCGAGCTTTAGCGGGGAACATCAACTACGAGCAGTACTTC.